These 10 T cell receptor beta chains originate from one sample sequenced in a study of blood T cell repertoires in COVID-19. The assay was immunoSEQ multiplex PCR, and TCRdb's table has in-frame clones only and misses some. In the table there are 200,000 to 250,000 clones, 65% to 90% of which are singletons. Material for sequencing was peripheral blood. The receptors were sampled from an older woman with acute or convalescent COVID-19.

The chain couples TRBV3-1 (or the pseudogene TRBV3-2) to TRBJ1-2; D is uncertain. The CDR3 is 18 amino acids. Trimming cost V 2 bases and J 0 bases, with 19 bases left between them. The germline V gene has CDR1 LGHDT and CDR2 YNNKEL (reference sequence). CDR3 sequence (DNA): TGTGCCAGCAGCCAAATAGTTTACCGACAATCCTCTAACTATGGCTACACCTTC. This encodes CASSQIVYRQSSNYGYTF.

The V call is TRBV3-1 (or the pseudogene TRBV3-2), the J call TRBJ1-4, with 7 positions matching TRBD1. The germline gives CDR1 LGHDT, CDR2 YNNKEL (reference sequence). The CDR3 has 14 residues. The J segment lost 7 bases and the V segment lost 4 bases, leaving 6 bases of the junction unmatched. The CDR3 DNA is TGTGCCAGCAGCCCCGGACAGGTTCCTGAAAAACTGTTTTTT. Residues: CASSPGQVPEKLFF.

CDR3 bases: TGTGCCAGTAGTTCCACAGGGGGCTTGGGTGGAAACACCATATATTTT. This gives the protein CASSSTGGLGGNTIYF. The chain has TRBV19 and TRBJ1-3, with TRBD1 identical over 9 bases. The CDR3 runs to 16 residues. The V and J ends lost 5 bases and 3 bases, in that order; junction bases with no gene match: 8. Germline CDR1 is LNHDA and CDR2 is SQIVND (reference sequence).

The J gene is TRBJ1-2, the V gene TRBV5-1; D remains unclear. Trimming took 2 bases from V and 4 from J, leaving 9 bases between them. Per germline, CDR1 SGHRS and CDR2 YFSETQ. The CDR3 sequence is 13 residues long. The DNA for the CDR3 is TGCGCCAGCAGCTTCGACGGACTCTATGGCTACACCTTC. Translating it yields CASSFDGLYGYTF.

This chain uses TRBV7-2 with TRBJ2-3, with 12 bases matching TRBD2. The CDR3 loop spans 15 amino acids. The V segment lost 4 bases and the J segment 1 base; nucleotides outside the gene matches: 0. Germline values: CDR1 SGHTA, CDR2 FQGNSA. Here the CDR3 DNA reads TGTGCCAGCAGCTGGACTAGCGGGGGCACAGATACGCAGTATTTT. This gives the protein CASSWTSGGTDTQYF.

Written as DNA, the CDR3 is TGCAGCGTTGGGGGACTAGAATACTACGAGCAGTACTTC. Its protein is CSVGGLEYYEQYF. This chain uses TRBV29-1 with TRBJ2-7, with 8 bases fitting TRBD2. Germline CDR1 reads SQVTM; CDR2 reads ANQGSEA. V was clipped by 4 bases and J by 3 bases; unmatched bases: 5. CDR3 length: 13 amino acids.

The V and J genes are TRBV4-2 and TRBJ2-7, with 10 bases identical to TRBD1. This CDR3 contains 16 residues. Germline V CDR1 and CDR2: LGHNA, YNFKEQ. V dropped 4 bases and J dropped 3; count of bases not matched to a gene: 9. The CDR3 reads CASSPARGQGNYEQYF. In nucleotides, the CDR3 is TGTGCCAGCAGCCCCGCGCGGGGACAGGGGAACTACGAGCAGTACTTC.

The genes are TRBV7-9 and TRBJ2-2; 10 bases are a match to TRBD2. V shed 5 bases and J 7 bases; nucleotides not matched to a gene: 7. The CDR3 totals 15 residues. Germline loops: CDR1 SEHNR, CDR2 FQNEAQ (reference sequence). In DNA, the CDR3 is TGTGCCAGCAGCCCAAGCGGGGGGGCTTACGGGGAGCTGTTTTTT. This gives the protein CASSPSGGAYGELFF.

The DNA of the CDR3 is TGTGCCAGTAGTACCGGACTAGCGGGCTCCTACAATGAGCAGTTCTTC. This encodes CASSTGLAGSYNEQFF. This chain uses TRBV19 with TRBJ2-1; TRBD2 aligns across 11 bases. Unmatched junction bases numbered 2, after V lost 4 bases and J lost 0 bases. Germline CDR1 LNHDA, CDR2 SQIVND (reference sequence). The CDR3 is 16 amino acids.

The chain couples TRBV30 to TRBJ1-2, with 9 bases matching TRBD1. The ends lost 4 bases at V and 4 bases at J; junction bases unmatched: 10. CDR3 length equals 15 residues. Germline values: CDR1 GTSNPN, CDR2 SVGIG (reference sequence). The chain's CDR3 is CAWTPGQGKGYGYTF. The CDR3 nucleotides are TGTGCCTGGACCCCGGGACAGGGAAAAGGCTATGGCTACACCTTC. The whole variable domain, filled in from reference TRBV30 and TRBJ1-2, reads SQTIHQWPATLVQPVGSPLSLECTVEGTSNPNLYWYRQAAGRGLQLLFYSVGIGQISSEVPQNLSASRPQDRQFILSSKKLLLSDSGFYLCAWTPGQGKGYGYTFGSGTRLTVV.